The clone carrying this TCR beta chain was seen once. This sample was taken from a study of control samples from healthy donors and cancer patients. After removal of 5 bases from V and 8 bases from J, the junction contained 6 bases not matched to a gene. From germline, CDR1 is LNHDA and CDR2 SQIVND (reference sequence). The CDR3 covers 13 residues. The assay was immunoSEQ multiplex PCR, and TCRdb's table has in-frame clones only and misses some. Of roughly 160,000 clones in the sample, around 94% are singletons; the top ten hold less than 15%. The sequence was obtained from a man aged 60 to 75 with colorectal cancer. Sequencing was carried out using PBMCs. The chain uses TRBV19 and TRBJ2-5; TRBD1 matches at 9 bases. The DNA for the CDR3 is TGTGCCAGTAGTCGGGACAGGGACGAAACCCAGTACTTC. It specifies CASSRDRDETQYF.